The clone carrying this T cell receptor beta chain was seen only a few times. What it recognizes is unknown. The data are from a study of T-cell reconstitution after alpha-beta-depleted transplantation in children. Findings of the study overall: Alpha-beta T cells present about two months after transplant were reported to originate from several hundred expanded graft clones. Surviving recipient T cells and thymic progenitors underlay high day-60 TCRbeta diversity in some patients.

Using unique molecular identifiers, the investigators prepared the TCRbeta library. TCRdb used MiXCR to reprocess the PCR reads, holding one entry per CDR3 protein. The table shows about 16,000 distinct CDR3 sequences, with roughly 8% occurring only once. This sequence originates from a boy less than two years old who had a stem cell transplant for Wiskott-Aldrich syndrome, so the T cells may come from the graft donor. Material: PBMCs, mostly from graft donor cells, obtained 60 days after TCRalphabeta/CD19-depleted stem cell transplant.

CDR3 in amino acids: CSATISGGNQPQHF. CDR3 coding DNA: TGCAGTGCTACAATCTCCGGCGGCAATCAGCCCCAGCATTTT. The rearrangement links TRBV20-1 to TRBJ1-5; no reliable D call. The CDR3 runs to 14 residues. Germline V lookup: CDR1 DFQATT, CDR2 SNEGSKA (reference sequence). V was trimmed by 4 bases and J by 2 bases, leaving 12 bases between them.